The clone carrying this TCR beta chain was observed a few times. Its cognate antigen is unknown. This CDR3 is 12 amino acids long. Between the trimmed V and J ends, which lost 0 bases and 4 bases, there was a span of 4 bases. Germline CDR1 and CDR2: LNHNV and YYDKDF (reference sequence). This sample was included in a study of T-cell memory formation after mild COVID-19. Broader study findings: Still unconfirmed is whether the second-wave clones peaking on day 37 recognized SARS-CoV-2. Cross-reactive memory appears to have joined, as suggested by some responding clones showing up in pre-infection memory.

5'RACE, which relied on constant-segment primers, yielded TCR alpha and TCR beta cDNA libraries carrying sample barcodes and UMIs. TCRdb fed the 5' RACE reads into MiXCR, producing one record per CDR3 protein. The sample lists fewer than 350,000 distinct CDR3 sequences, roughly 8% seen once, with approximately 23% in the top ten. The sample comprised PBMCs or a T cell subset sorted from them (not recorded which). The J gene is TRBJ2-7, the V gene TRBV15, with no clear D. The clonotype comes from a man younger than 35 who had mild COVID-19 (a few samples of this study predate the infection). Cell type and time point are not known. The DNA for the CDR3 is TGTGCCACCAGCAGAGATCTATACGAGCAGTACTTC. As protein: CATSRDLYEQYF.